These 14 T cell receptor beta chains originate from one sample sequenced in a study of OX40 agonist ivuxolimab in advanced cancers. Sequenced by immunoSEQ multiplex PCR; TCRdb stores in-frame clones only, minus some. This table holds about 16,000 clones, 85% to 90% found once. The specimen was CD4+ or CD8+ T cells sorted from blood, collected in a trial of the OX40 agonist ivuxolimab. The receptor source for this set is an adult with an advanced solid tumor such as melanoma, head and neck, liver or kidney cancer.

The gene calls are TRBV18 and TRBJ2-1, with 10 bases lining up with TRBD2. CDR1 is KGHSH and CDR2 is LQKENI in the germline V gene. The CDR3 is 15 amino acids. The V and J ends lost 2 bases and 7 bases, in that order; junction bases with no gene match: 5. CDR3 bases: TGTGCCAGCTCACCAAAGCGGGAGGGCCGAAATGAGCAGTTCTTC. This translates into CASSPKREGRNEQFF. The full variable domain, completed using reference TRBV18 and TRBJ2-1, is NAGVMQNPRHLVRRRGQEARLRCSPMKGHSHVYWYRQLPEEGLKFMVYLQKENIIDESGMPKERFSAEFPKEGPSILRIQQVVRGDSAAYFCASSPKREGRNEQFFGPGTRLTVL.

V is TRBV28 and J is TRBJ2-4; D might be TRBD1 (7 bases). Germline lookup yields CDR1 MDHEN and CDR2 SYDVKM. Trimming removed 6 bases from V and 0 bases from J, with 15 bases in between. This CDR3 is built from 16 residues. The CDR3 loop reads CASSIRGDLAKNIQYF. The CDR3 coding sequence is TGTGCCAGCAGCATCAGGGGGGACTTAGCCAAAAACATTCAGTACTTC.

The J gene is TRBJ2-5, the V gene TRBV5-1; TRBD2 matches at 8 bases. The CDR3 length is 14 residues. Germline V gene sequence: CDR1 SGHRS, CDR2 YFSETQ. V shed 4 bases, J shed 7 bases, and the junction held 9 bases outside the gene matches. CDR3 bases: TGCGCCAGCAGCACCACTAGCGGTCCCCGGACCCAGTACTTC. It is translated as CASSTTSGPRTQYF.

This clone was observed once. The chain links TRBV10-2 to TRBJ2-1; unclear D gene. Per germline, CDR1 WSHSY and CDR2 SAAADI. Trimming took off 4 bases at V and 7 bases at J, with 8 bases between the two ends. The CDR3 is 12 amino acids. DNA of the CDR3: TGCGCCAGCAGTGTGGTAGCAAATGAGCAGTTCTTC. This sequence encodes CASSVVANEQFF.

The chain joins TRBV4-2 to TRBJ1-2; D is possibly TRBD1 (6 bases). V was shortened by 0 bases and J by 8 bases, with 13 bases between the two germline ends. Per the germline V gene, CDR1 is LGHNA and CDR2 is YNFKEQ. The CDR3 covers 14 residues. Here the CDR3 DNA reads TGTGCCAGCAGCCAAGATTTTCAGGGGATGGGCTACACCTTC. As protein: CASSQDFQGMGYTF.

The chain is built from TRBV10-2 and TRBJ1-6; 7 bases fit TRBD1. The CDR3 sequence is 12 residues long. Per germline, CDR1 WSHSY and CDR2 SAAADI. After removal of 7 bases from V and 8 bases from J, the junction contained 2 bases not matched to a gene. The CDR3 DNA follows: TGCGCCAGCAAACAGGGGCATTCACCCCTCCACTTT. It yields the protein CASKQGHSPLHF.

The V gene is TRBV5-6, the J gene TRBJ2-1; TRBD2 aligns across 13 bases. V lost 2 bases to trimming and J lost 6 bases; unmatched junction nucleotides: 8. The CDR3 has 17 amino acids. Germline CDR1 reads SGHDT; CDR2 reads YYEEEE. This CDR3 reads CASSFFGTSGAGNEQFF. The CDR3 DNA reads as TGTGCCAGCAGCTTTTTCGGGACTAGCGGGGCGGGCAATGAGCAGTTCTTC.

The chain employs TRBV10-3 and TRBJ2-1, with 9 bases lining up with TRBD2. Germline CDR1 and CDR2: ENHRY and SYGVKD. CDR3 length equals 11 residues. V was clipped by 11 bases and J by 8 bases; unmatched bases: 4. The CDR3 sequence: CAGGGADEQFF. The CDR3, as DNA: TGTGCCGGCGGGGGGGCCGATGAGCAGTTCTTC.

The table lists this clone with a few counts. The chain uses TRBV7-9 and TRBJ2-5, with D perhaps given as TRBD1 or TRBD2 (6 bases each). Germline CDR1 reads SEHNR; CDR2 reads FQNEAQ (reference sequence). Trimming removed 4 bases at V and 5 bases at J, with 11 bases between. This CDR3 contains 13 residues. The CDR3 reads CASSWGAPETQYF. CDR3 DNA sequence: TGTGCCAGCAGCTGGGGGGCGCCGGAGACCCAGTACTTC.

The chain employs TRBV10-3 and TRBJ2-6; the D is unclear. Trimming stripped 11 bases from V and 0 bases from J, with 8 bases between. Germline V gene lookup returns CDR1 ENHRY and CDR2 SYGVKD. This CDR3 is built from 13 residues. The CDR3 nucleotides are TGTGCCTCCGTGGACTCTGGGGCCAACGTCCTGACTTTC. Its protein is CASVDSGANVLTF.

The genes are TRBV19 and TRBJ2-2, with a tentative D call TRBD2 (6 bases). There are 19 residues in the CDR3. V was shortened by 7 bases and J by 4 bases, with 28 bases between the two germline ends. Germline V CDR1 and CDR2: LNHDA, SQIVND (reference sequence). CDR3 residues: CASTRTGGTHFRGTGELFF. For the CDR3, the DNA is TGTGCCAGTACTAGGACCGGGGGTACCCACTTCCGAGGCACCGGGGAGCTGTTTTTT.

V and J are TRBV7-8 and TRBJ2-1; D tentatively reads TRBD1 or TRBD2 (5 bases each). Germline V gene sequence: CDR1 SGHVS, CDR2 FQNEAQ. V was shortened by 2 bases and J by 5 bases, with 13 bases between the two germline ends. The CDR3 has 15 amino acids. CDR3 loop: CASSLTGWGNNEQFF. The CDR3 DNA reads TGTGCCAGCAGCTTAACGGGATGGGGGAACAATGAGCAGTTCTTC. Variable domain in full (rest from reference TRBV7-8 and TRBJ2-1): GAGVSQSPRYKVAKRGQDVALRCDPISGHVSLFWYQQALGQGPEFLTYFQNEAQLDKSGLPSDRFFAERPEGSVSTLKIQRTQQEDSAVYLCASSLTGWGNNEQFFGPGTRLTVL.

The rearrangement joins TRBV7-9 to TRBJ2-7; maybe TRBD2 (6 bases). CDR1 is SEHNR and CDR2 is FQNEAQ in the germline V gene (reference sequence). The V end lost 7 bases, the J end lost 2 bases, and 15 bases lay between the germline ends. The CDR3 is 14 amino acids. The CDR3 nucleotides are TGTGCCAGCACAAAAACGACTAGTGCCTACGAGCAGTACTTC. Protein sequence: CASTKTTSAYEQYF.

The V and J genes are TRBV4-1 and TRBJ1-1, with TRBD1 matching 8 bases. Per the germline V gene, CDR1 is MGHRA and CDR2 is YSYEKL. With V trimmed by 0 bases and J by 7 bases, 13 bases remained unmatched. This CDR3 spans 17 amino acids. The CDR3 loop is CASSQDKRDRGRLEAFF. As DNA, the CDR3 is TGCGCCAGCAGCCAAGATAAGCGCGACAGGGGACGACTTGAAGCTTTCTTT.